The 7 T cell receptor beta chains below were found in one sample sequenced in a study of blood T cells in healthy people across ages. Using a J-beta primer mix together with a sample-barcoded 5' primer, a second PCR was run for roughly 6 to 12 cycles. TCRdb used MiXCR to reprocess the 5' RACE reads, holding one entry per CDR3 protein. The repertoire includes fewer than 900,000 distinct CDR3 sequences, around 46% of them detected once, and 20% to 25% sits in the top ten. The specimen sequenced was blood. The source is an older woman in good health.

The rearrangement joins TRBV15 to TRBJ2-4; D perhaps matches TRBD2 (5 bases). The J call may be wrong; the DNA end is better matched by TRBJ2-7. Germline CDR1 is LNHNV and CDR2 is YYDKDF (reference sequence). There are 14 residues in the CDR3. The CDR3 nucleotides are TGTGCCACCAGCAGAGATAGAGGGTTGGGCGAGCAGTACTTC. Encoded protein: CATSRDRGLGEQYF.

The chain employs TRBV11-2 and TRBJ2-1; no definite D call. The CDR3 has 16 residues. Trimming stripped 1 base from V and 3 bases from J, with 13 bases between. The germline V gene encodes CDR1 SGHAT and CDR2 FQNNGV. The CDR3, as DNA: TGTGCCAGCAGCTTAGTGGCCGACAACAACTACAATGAGCAGTTCTTC. It yields the protein CASSLVADNNYNEQFF.

This clonotype was observed a handful of times. The genes are TRBV10-3 and TRBJ1-5; D remains ambiguous. The length of the CDR3 is 14 residues. V shed 4 bases and J shed 2 bases, with 9 bases lying between them. The germline V gene encodes CDR1 ENHRY and CDR2 SYGVKD. This CDR3 reads CAISGQEGNQPQHF. In DNA, the CDR3 is TGTGCCATCAGTGGACAAGAGGGCAATCAGCCCCAGCATTTT.

This clonotype was counted a few times. The rearrangement joins TRBV27 to TRBJ1-4; the D is unclear. The CDR3 contains 15 residues. The ends were cut back, 5 bases at V and 8 bases at J, with 18 bases in the middle. The V gene's germline CDR1 is MNHEY and CDR2 SMNVEV (reference sequence). The CDR3 sequence is CASSPYTPSGEKLFF. The DNA of the CDR3 is TGTGCCAGCAGTCCCTACACACCCTCTGGGGAAAAACTGTTTTTT.

This clonotype was counted only a few times. The gene calls are TRBV12-3 or TRBV12-4 and TRBJ2-7, with D possibly matching TRBD1 (5 bases). This CDR3 is built from 15 residues. V shed 1 base and J shed 0 bases, with 10 bases lying between them. CDR3 DNA: TGTGCCAGCAGTTTAGGACAGTTAGTCTCCTACGAGCAGTACTTC. Protein sequence: CASSLGQLVSYEQYF.

In its sample, this clonotype was seen a few times. The V and J genes are TRBV3-1 and TRBJ2-5, with 8 bases identical to TRBD1. The last part of the DNA fits TRBJ2-7 better; the J call may be wrong. The germline V gene has CDR1 LGHDT and CDR2 YNNKEL (reference sequence). The length of the CDR3 is 15 residues. This CDR3 reads CASSLPGQGVNEQYF. The CDR3, as DNA: TGTGCCAGCAGCCTACCCGGACAGGGTGTAAACGAGCAGTACTTC.

This clonotype has a handful of counts. The chain recombines TRBV5-1 with TRBJ2-3, with 9 bases that match TRBD2. There are 17 residues in the CDR3. Germline assignment: CDR1 SGHRS and CDR2 YFSETQ. The J segment lost 2 bases and the V segment lost 1 base, leaving 8 bases of the junction unmatched. In nucleotides, the CDR3 is TGCGCCAGCAGCTTGATAGGCGGGAGGGCCTTCACAGATACGCAGTATTTT. Protein product: CASSLIGGRAFTDTQYF.